The 24 T cell receptor beta chains reported below all come from one sample, sequenced in a study of OX40 agonist ivuxolimab in advanced cancers. TCRdb's table, derived via immunoSEQ multiplex PCR, lists solely in-frame clones and lacks some. The sample holds some 30,000 clones, approximately 87% seen once. The sample here was CD4+ or CD8+ T cells sorted from blood, taken in a trial of the OX40 agonist ivuxolimab. Every receptor here comes from an adult with an advanced solid tumor such as melanoma, head and neck, liver or kidney cancer.

This chain joins TRBV2 and TRBJ2-5; TRBD1 or TRBD2 may be the D gene (5 bases each). V lost 7 bases, J lost 5 bases, and 14 bases lay in between. Looked up from germline, CDR1 is SNHLY and CDR2 is FYNNEI. The CDR3 is made up of 13 amino acids. The CDR3 DNA follows: TGTGCCAGCATCACAGGAGGTTGGGAGACCCAGTACTTC. It codes for CASITGGWETQYF.

This clone appeared a few times. This chain uses TRBV6-5 with TRBJ1-4; no definite D call. V was shortened by 1 base and J by 0 bases, with 9 bases between the two germline ends. CDR3 length equals 16 residues. Germline V gives CDR1 MNHEY, CDR2 SVGAGI. In DNA, the CDR3 is TGTGCCAGCAGTTACTTCCCAGACCCAACTAATGAAAAACTGTTTTTT. It codes for CASSYFPDPTNEKLFF.

The DNA for the CDR3 is TGTGCCAGCAGCCCCCGGCCTGGGAGCAATCAGCCCCAGCATTTT. Translating it yields CASSPRPGSNQPQHF. This chain uses TRBV7-8 with TRBJ1-5; D unclear. In germline, CDR1 is SGHVS, CDR2 FQNEAQ. Deletions cut 5 bases from V and 1 base from J, with 12 bases between. The CDR3 contains 15 residues.

The rearrangement uses TRBV9 and TRBJ2-7; 9 positions match TRBD1. The CDR3 runs 14 residues. Germline assignment: CDR1 SGDLS and CDR2 YYNGEE. Trimming removed 3 bases from V and 6 bases from J; junction bases left unmatched: 7. CDR3 sequence reads: CASSEGTGLREQYF. The CDR3 region has the DNA TGTGCCAGCAGCGAGGGGACAGGGCTCCGCGAGCAGTACTTC. The whole variable domain, filled in from reference TRBV9 and TRBJ2-7, reads DSGVTQTPKHLITATGQRVTLRCSPRSGDLSVYWYQQSLDQGLQFLIQYYNGEERAKGNILERFSAQQFPDLHSELNLSSLELGDSALYFCASSEGTGLREQYFGPGTRLTVT.

The rearrangement joins TRBV5-1 to TRBJ2-1, with 7 bases fitting TRBD2. With 3 bases clipped from V and 11 bases from J, the junction kept 5 bases outside the gene matches. This CDR3 has 12 amino acids. CDR1 and CDR2 (germline): SGHRS, YFSETQ. CDR3 sequence reads: CASSYWTSKQFF. The CDR3 DNA sequence: TGCGCCAGCAGCTACTGGACTAGTAAGCAGTTCTTC.

This chain joins TRBV9 and TRBJ2-1; D remains ambiguous. The germline V gene has CDR1 SGDLS and CDR2 YYNGEE. V lost 3 bases and J 10 bases, leaving 11 bases between the germline ends. This CDR3 region has 12 residues. CDR3 in DNA: TGTGCCAGCAGCGCCTCAGCAGGAGAGCAGTTCTTC. Its translation: CASSASAGEQFF.

The CDR3 DNA reads as TGTGCCAGCAGCCTACAGGGATTTCCTACCTATGGCTACACCTTC. It codes for CASSLQGFPTYGYTF. The chain uses TRBV5-6 and TRBJ1-2; tentatively, D is TRBD1 (6 bases). V was pared by 4 bases and J by 4 bases, with 17 bases between. Looked up from germline, CDR1 is SGHDT and CDR2 is YYEEEE. CDR3 size: 15 residues.

V usage is TRBV5-1 and J usage is TRBJ1-4; D is perhaps TRBD1 (5 bases). V lost 2 bases to trimming and J lost 11 bases, with 7 bases between them. CDR3 length: 11 amino acids. Germline values: CDR1 SGHRS, CDR2 YFSETQ. In nucleotides, the CDR3 is TGCGCCAGCAGCTTTGGGGGGAAACTGTTTTTT. Translated: CASSFGGKLFF.

This chain joins TRBV18 and TRBJ1-4; unclear D gene. Per germline, CDR1 KGHSH and CDR2 LQKENI. The length of the CDR3 is 14 residues. Trimming took 7 bases from V and 0 from J, leaving 9 bases between them. The CDR3 DNA sequence: TGTGCCAGCTTCTTGGGGTCAACTAATGAAAAACTGTTTTTT. It codes for CASFLGSTNEKLFF.

The rearrangement links TRBV6-1 to TRBJ2-5, with D unresolved. The ends were cut back, 2 bases at V and 0 bases at J, with 10 bases in the middle. This CDR3 spans 15 amino acids. Germline V CDR1 and CDR2: MNHNS, SASEGT. The CDR3 loop is CASSEMGRYQETQYF. The CDR3 nucleotides are TGTGCCAGCAGTGAAATGGGCAGATACCAAGAGACCCAGTACTTC.

To note about this clone: This sequence may be a read error, since a much larger clone differs from it by one base. The chain uses TRBV2 and TRBJ2-2; D is uncertain. The V gene lost 8 bases and the J gene lost 4 bases, with 5 bases spanning the gap. Germline CDR1 SNHLY, CDR2 FYNNEI. The CDR3 sequence is 11 residues long. CDR3: CASHLTGELFF. CDR3 nucleotide sequence: TGTGCCAGCCATCTCACCGGGGAGCTGTTTTTT.

The chain joins TRBV28 to TRBJ2-1; 10 bases map to TRBD2. This CDR3 has 16 residues. CDR1 MDHEN and CDR2 SYDVKM come from the germline V gene. The V segment lost 3 bases and the J segment 3 bases; nucleotides outside the gene matches: 5. DNA of the CDR3: TGTGCCAGCAGTTTCCCGGCTAGCGGGGGCTACAATGAGCAGTTCTTC. Translated: CASSFPASGGYNEQFF. The full variable domain, with the rest looked up from reference TRBV28 and TRBJ2-1, is DVKVTQSSRYLVKRTGEKVFLECVQDMDHENMFWYRQDPGLGLRLIYFSYDVKMKEKGDIPEGYSVSREKKERFSLILESASTNQTSMYLCASSFPASGGYNEQFFGPGTRLTVL.

This chain connects TRBV9 to TRBJ2-3; 9 bases are a match to TRBD1. Germline-derived CDR1 and CDR2 are SGDLS and YYNGEE. Trimming at V came to 4 bases and at J to 5 bases, leaving 14 bases not matched to a gene. The length of the CDR3 is 17 residues. CDR3 amino acids: CASSPRGGTGYEDTQYF. The CDR3 DNA is TGTGCCAGCAGCCCCAGAGGGGGGACAGGGTACGAAGATACGCAGTATTTT.

For the CDR3, the DNA is TGTGCCAGCAGCTTCCGACCAGATACGCAGTATTTT. It specifies CASSFRPDTQYF. The J gene is TRBJ2-3, the V gene TRBV7-9; no reliable D call. The CDR3 runs to 12 residues. Trimming pared 3 bases from V and 4 bases from J, leaving 5 bases between. The germline CDR1 and CDR2 sequences are SEHNR and FQNEAQ (reference sequence).

The chain has TRBV15 and TRBJ2-7; D ambiguous. The CDR3 consists of 15 residues. V was pared by 0 bases and J by 1 base, with 10 bases between. Per germline, CDR1 LNHNV and CDR2 YYDKDF (reference sequence). CDR3 DNA: TGTGCCACCAGCAGAGATCGAGTAGTATCCTACGAGCAGTACTTC. This gives the protein CATSRDRVVSYEQYF.

This rearrangement joins TRBV28 to TRBJ1-2, with D tentatively TRBD1 (5 bases). The CDR3 runs to 13 residues. Germline CDR1 is MDHEN and CDR2 is SYDVKM. V lost 11 bases to trimming and J lost 0 bases, with 13 bases between them. This CDR3 reads CAGYGTANYGYTF. Here the CDR3 DNA reads TGTGCCGGCTACGGGACCGCTAACTATGGCTACACCTTC.

The chain links TRBV5-6 to TRBJ2-7; the D is unclear. The CDR3 is 17 amino acids. Deletions cut 0 bases from V and 0 bases from J, with 16 bases between. Germline lookup yields CDR1 SGHDT and CDR2 YYEEEE. CDR3 in DNA: TGTGCCAGCAGCTTGGGAGCTTTCGGCCTTATCTCCTACGAGCAGTACTTC. Its protein product is CASSLGAFGLISYEQYF.

Points on this clone: An end of the junction does not agree with germline; a read error may underlie this. CDR3 sequence reads: CASSWPAGTYHLYEQCF. CDR3 nucleotide sequence: TGTGCCAGCAGCTGGCCAGCCGGGACTTATCATCTCTACGAGCAGTGCTTC. The chain is built from TRBV7-3 and TRBJ2-7; a weak D match, TRBD2 (6 bases). Germline V gene sequence: CDR1 SGHTA, CDR2 FQGTGA. CDR3 size: 17 residues.

The chain joins TRBV7-9 to TRBJ1-5; TRBD1 matches at 9 bases. This CDR3 comprises 15 residues. After removal of 5 bases from V and 6 bases from J, the junction contained 8 bases not matched to a gene. Germline CDR1 and CDR2: SEHNR and FQNEAQ (reference sequence). The CDR3: CASSGGTGRAQPQHF. Written as DNA, the CDR3 is TGTGCCAGCAGCGGGGGGACAGGGCGGGCTCAGCCCCAGCATTTT.

V and J are TRBV27 and TRBJ2-3; D gene ambiguous. The CDR3 is 14 amino acids. V lost 4 bases and J 4 bases, leaving 12 bases between the germline ends. Germline V gene data show CDR1 as MNHEY and CDR2 as SMNVEV (reference sequence). The CDR3 coding sequence is TGTGCCAGCAGTTGGTACAAGGTAGCAGATACGCAGTATTTT. As protein: CASSWYKVADTQYF.

The CDR3 nucleotides read TGTGCCAGCAGCGGGGACAGCTTAAATGAGCAGTTCTTC. Its translation: CASSGDSLNEQFF. The chain employs TRBV9 and TRBJ2-1; 7 nucleotides align to TRBD1. Losses at the gene ends were 3 bases for V and 7 bases for J; bases not matched to a gene: 4. The CDR3 runs 13 residues. Germline CDR1 reads SGDLS; CDR2 reads YYNGEE.

This rearrangement joins TRBV28 to TRBJ2-3; D unresolved. This CDR3 has 13 residues. The V end lost 7 bases, the J end lost 3 bases, and 11 bases lay between the germline ends. The V gene's germline CDR1 is MDHEN and CDR2 SYDVKM. CDR3 nucleotide sequence: TGTGCCAGCACCTCTGTTCGGACAGATACGCAGTATTTT. Protein product: CASTSVRTDTQYF.

V is TRBV5-6 and J is TRBJ2-3; the D gene could be TRBD1 or TRBD2 (5 bases each). The CDR3 has 14 residues. CDR1 SGHDT and CDR2 YYEEEE come from the germline V gene. V was pared by 2 bases and J by 5 bases, with 12 bases between. The CDR3, as DNA: TGTGCCAGCAGCTTAATGGGGGAGCGAGATACGCAGTATTTT. It translates to CASSLMGERDTQYF.

The rearrangement uses TRBV13 and TRBJ2-1; 8 bases match TRBD1. The J segment lost 5 bases and the V segment lost 8 bases, leaving 8 bases of the junction unmatched. This CDR3 is built from 14 residues. The germline CDR1 and CDR2 sequences are PRHDT and FYEKMQ (reference sequence). The CDR3 region has the DNA TGTGCCAGCGGCGCAGGGGGCTCGGACAATGAGCAGTTCTTC. This sequence encodes CASGAGGSDNEQFF.